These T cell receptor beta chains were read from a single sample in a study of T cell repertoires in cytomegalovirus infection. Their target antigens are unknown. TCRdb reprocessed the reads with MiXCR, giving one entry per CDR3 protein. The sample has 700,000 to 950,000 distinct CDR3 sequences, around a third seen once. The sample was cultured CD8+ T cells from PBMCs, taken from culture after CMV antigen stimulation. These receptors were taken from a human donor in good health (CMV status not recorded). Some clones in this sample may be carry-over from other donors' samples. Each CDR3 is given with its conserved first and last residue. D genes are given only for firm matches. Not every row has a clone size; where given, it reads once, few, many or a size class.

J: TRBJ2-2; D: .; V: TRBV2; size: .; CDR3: CASSDRHKNTGELFF; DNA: TGTGCCAGCAGTGATAGGCATAAGAACACCGGGGAGCTGTTTTTT
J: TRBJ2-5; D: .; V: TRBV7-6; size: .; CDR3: CASSSRNETQYF; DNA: TGTGCCAGCAGTTCGAGAAACGAGACCCAGTACTTC
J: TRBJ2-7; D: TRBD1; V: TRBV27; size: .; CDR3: CASSPSTGGVAYEQYF; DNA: TGTGCCAGCAGTCCCTCGACAGGGGGTGTCGCCTACGAGCAGTACTTC
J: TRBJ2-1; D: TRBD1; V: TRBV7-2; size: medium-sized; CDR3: CASSFTGTVDRKFF; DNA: TGTGCCAGCAGCTTCACCGGGACAGTGGATAGAAAGTTCTTC
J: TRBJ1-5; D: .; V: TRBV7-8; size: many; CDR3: CASSFIGSNQPQHF; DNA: TGTGCCAGCAGCTTTATCGGTAGCAATCAGCCCCAGCATTTT
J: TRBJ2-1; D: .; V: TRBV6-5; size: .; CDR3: CASSYQGKREQFF; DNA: TGTGCCAGCAGTTACCAGGGGAAGCGTGAGCAGTTCTTC
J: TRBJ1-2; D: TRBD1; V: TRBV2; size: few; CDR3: CASTNGQGIPNYGYTF; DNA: TGTGCCAGCACCAACGGACAGGGGATTCCTAACTATGGCTACACCTTC
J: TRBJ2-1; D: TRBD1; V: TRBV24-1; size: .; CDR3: CATSETGTGSYNEQFF; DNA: TGTGCCACCAGTGAAACCGGGACAGGGTCATACAATGAGCAGTTCTTC
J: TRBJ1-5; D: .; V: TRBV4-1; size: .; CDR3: CASSQGWVDSNQPQHF; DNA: TGCGCCAGCAGCCAAGGTTGGGTCGATAGCAATCAGCCCCAGCATTTT
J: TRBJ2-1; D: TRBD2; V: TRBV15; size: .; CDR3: CATSKLAGGANEQFF; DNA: TGTGCCACCAGCAAACTAGCGGGGGGGGCGAATGAGCAGTTCTTC
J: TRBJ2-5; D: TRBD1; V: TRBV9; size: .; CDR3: CASSLKDRAMETQYF; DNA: TGTGCCAGCAGCCTGAAGGACAGGGCAATGGAGACCCAGTACTTC
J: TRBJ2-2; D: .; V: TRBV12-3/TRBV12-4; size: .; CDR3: CANSAGNTGELFF; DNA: TGTGCCAACAGTGCCGGCAACACCGGGGAGCTGTTTTTT
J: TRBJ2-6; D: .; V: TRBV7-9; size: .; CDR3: CASSSGSGGANVLTF; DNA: TGTGCCAGCAGCTCAGGGAGTGGTGGGGCCAACGTCCTGACTTTC
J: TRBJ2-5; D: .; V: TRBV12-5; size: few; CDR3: CASVTREETQYF; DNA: TGTGCTAGTGTAACCCGGGAGGAGACCCAGTACTTC
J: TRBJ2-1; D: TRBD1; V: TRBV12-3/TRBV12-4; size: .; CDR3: CASSLGATGQYNEQFF; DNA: TGTGCCAGCAGTTTGGGGGCGACAGGGCAGTACAATGAGCAGTTCTTC
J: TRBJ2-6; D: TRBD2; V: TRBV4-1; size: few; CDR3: CASSQGAHLLATSSGANVLTF; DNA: TGCGCCAGCAGCCAAGGGGCCCACCTACTAGCGACTAGCTCTGGGGCCAACGTCCTGACTTTC
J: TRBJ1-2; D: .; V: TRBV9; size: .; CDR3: CASVQGDGYGYTF; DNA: TGTGCCAGCGTCCAGGGTGACGGCTATGGCTACACCTTC
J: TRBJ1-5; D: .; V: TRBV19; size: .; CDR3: CASSPLGQFSNQPQHF; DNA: TGTGCCAGTAGCCCCCTTGGACAGTTTAGCAATCAGCCCCAGCATTTT
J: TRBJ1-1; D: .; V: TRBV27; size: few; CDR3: CASKFGSSAAEAFF; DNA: TGTGCCAGCAAGTTTGGGTCGTCCGCCGCTGAAGCTTTCTTT
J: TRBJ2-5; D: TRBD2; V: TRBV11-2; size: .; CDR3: CASSWGTSGGMQETQYF; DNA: TGTGCCAGCAGCTGGGGAACTAGCGGGGGGATGCAAGAGACCCAGTACTTC
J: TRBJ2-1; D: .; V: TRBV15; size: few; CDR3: CATSRDRQSGRNEQFF; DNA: TGTGCCACCAGCAGAGATAGGCAGTCGGGGCGCAATGAGCAGTTCTTC
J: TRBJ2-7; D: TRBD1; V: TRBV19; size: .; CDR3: CASSPWGTGISEQYF; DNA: TGTGCCAGTAGCCCGTGGGGGACAGGGATTAGCGAGCAGTACTTC
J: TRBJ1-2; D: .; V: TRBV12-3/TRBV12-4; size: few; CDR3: CASNPDLYGYTF; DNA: TGTGCCAGCAATCCCGACCTCTATGGCTACACCTTC
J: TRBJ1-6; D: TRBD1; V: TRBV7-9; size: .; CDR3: CASRDRGGNSPLHF; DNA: TGTGCCAGCAGGGACAGGGGAGGTAATTCACCCCTCCACTTT
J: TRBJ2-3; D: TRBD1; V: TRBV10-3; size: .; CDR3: CAISARQGDSDTQYF; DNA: TGTGCCATCAGTGCCAGACAGGGGGACTCAGATACGCAGTATTTT
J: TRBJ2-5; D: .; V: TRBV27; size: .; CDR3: CASSFRQPPETQYF; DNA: TGTGCCAGCAGTTTCAGACAGCCACCAGAGACCCAGTACTTC
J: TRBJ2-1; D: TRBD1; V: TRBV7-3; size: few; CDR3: CASSLYPGGSLHNEQFF; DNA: TGTGCCAGCAGCTTATATCCAGGGGGATCCCTACATAATGAGCAGTTCTTC
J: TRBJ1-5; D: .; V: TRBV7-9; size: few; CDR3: CASSPTGNNQPQHF; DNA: TGTGCCAGCAGCCCAACAGGTAACAATCAGCCCCAGCATTTT
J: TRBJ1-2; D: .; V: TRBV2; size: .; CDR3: CASPPGADYGYTF; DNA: TGTGCCAGCCCCCCGGGGGCCGACTATGGCTACACCTTC
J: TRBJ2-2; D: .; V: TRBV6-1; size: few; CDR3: CANSPGPIGTGELFF; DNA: TGTGCCAATTCCCCAGGCCCTATCGGCACCGGGGAGCTGTTTTTT
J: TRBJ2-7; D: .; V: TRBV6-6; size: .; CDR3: CASSYSAGVEQYF; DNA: TGTGCCAGCAGTTACTCCGCAGGGGTCGAGCAGTACTTC
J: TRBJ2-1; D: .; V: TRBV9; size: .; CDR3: CASSPRVAANEQFF; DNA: TGTGCCAGCAGCCCCCGGGTAGCGGCCAATGAGCAGTTCTTC
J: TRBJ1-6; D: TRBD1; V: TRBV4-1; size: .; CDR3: CASSQAMTGKNSPLHF; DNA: TGCGCCAGCAGCCAAGCTATGACAGGGAAGAATTCACCCCTCCACTTT
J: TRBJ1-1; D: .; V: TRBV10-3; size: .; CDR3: CAITSNTEAFF; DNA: TGTGCCATCACGTCGAACACTGAAGCTTTCTTT
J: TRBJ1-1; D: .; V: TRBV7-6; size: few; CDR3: CASRYRLNTEAFF; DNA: TGTGCCAGCAGATACAGGCTGAACACTGAAGCTTTCTTT
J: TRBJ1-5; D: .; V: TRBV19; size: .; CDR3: CASKGSGNQPQHF; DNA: TGTGCCAGTAAAGGTAGCGGCAATCAGCCCCAGCATTTT
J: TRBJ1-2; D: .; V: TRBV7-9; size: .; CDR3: CASNEGLNYGYTF; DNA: TGTGCCAGCAATGAAGGGCTTAACTATGGCTACACCTTC
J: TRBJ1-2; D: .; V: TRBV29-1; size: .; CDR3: CSVVGSPGYTF; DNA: TGCAGCGTTGTGGGGTCCCCTGGCTACACCTTC
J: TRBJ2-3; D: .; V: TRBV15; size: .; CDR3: CATSSLARGTDTQYF; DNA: TGTGCCACCAGCAGTCTTGCTCGGGGGACAGATACGCAGTATTTT
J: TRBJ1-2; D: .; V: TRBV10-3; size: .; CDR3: CAISESDGYGYTF; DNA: TGTGCCATCAGTGAGTCTGATGGCTATGGCTACACCTTC
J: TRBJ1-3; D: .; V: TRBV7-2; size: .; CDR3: CASSRSLLTEGSGNTIYF; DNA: TGTGCCAGCAGCCGCTCCCTTTTGACGGAAGGCTCTGGAAACACCATATATTTT
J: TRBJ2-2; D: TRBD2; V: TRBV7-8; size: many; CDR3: CASSLENGGARTGELFF; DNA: TGTGCCAGCAGCTTAGAGAACGGGGGGGCCAGGACCGGGGAGCTGTTTTTT